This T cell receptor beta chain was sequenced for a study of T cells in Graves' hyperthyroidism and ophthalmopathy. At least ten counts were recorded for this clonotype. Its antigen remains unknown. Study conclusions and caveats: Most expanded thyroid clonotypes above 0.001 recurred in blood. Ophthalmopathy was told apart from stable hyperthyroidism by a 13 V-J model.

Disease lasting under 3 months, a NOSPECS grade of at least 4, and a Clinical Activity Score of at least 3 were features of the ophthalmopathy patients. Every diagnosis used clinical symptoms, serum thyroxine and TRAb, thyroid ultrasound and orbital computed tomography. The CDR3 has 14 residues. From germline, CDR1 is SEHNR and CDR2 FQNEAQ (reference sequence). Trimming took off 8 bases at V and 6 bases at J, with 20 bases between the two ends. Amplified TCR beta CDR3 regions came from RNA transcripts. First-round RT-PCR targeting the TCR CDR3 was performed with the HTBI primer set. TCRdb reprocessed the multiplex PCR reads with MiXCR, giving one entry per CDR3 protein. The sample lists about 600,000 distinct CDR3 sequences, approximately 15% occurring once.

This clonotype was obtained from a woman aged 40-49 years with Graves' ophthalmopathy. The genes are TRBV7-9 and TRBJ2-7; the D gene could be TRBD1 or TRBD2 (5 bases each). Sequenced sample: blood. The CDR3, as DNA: TGTGCCAGCCTACTAGACGCCAGGGAAGGCGAGCAGTACTTC. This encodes CASLLDAREGEQYF. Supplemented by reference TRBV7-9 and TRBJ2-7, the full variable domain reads DTGVSQNPRHKITKRGQNVTFRCDPISEHNRLYWYRQTLGQGPEFLTYFQNEAQLEKSRLLSDRFSAERPKGSFSTLEIQRTEQGDSAMYLCASLLDAREGEQYFGPGTRLTVT.